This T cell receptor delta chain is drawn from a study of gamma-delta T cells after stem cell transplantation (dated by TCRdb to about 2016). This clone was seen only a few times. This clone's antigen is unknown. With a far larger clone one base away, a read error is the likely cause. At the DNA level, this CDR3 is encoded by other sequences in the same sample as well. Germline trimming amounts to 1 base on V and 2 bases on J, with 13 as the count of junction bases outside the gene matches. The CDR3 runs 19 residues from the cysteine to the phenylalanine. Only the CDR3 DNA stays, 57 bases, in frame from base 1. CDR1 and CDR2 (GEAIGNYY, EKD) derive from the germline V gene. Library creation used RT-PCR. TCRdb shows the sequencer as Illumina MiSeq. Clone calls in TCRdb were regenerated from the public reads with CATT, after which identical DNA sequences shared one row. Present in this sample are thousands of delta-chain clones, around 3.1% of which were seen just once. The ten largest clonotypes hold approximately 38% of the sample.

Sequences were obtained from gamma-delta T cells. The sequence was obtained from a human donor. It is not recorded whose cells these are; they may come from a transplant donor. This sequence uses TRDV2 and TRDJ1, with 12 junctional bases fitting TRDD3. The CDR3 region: CACDTVAAGGYEYTDKLIF. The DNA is TGTGCCTGTGACACGGTTGCCGCTGGGGGATACGAGTATACCGATAAACTCATCTTT.